This T cell receptor beta chain stems from a study of shared clonotypes between healthy human individuals. The CDR3 is 13 amino acids. From germline, CDR1 is MNHEY and CDR2 SMNVEV (reference sequence). V gave up 6 bases and J gave up 7 bases, with 12 bases separating them. In the case of this clone: No antigen is known for it.

Only in-frame clones appear in the TCRdb table, and some are missing; sequencing was by immunoSEQ multiplex PCR. The data contain about 1 million clones, more than 65% of them singletons. Study-wide points: Even with large depth, rarefaction showed that sorted-subset sequencing was incomplete. Measured sharing among donors was expected to vary with sequencing depth. The study generally estimated greater richness for naive than memory subsets. Donor scarcity curtailed the genetic and exposure-history diversity represented herein.

The V and J genes are TRBV27 and TRBJ1-4; no clear D. Sequences were obtained from memory CD4+ T cells sorted from blood. The subset is: CD45RA-negative fraction. The sequence came from a man between 18 and 29 years old in good health. DNA of the CDR3: TGTGCCAGCAGAGGCTTCGGTAGTGAAAAACTGTTTTTT. This encodes CASRGFGSEKLFF. The complete variable domain, with remaining parts taken from reference TRBV27 and TRBJ1-4, reads EAQVTQNPRYLITVTGKKLTVTCSQNMNHEYMSWYRQDPGLGLRQIYYSMNVEVTDKGDVPEGYKVSRKEKRNFPLILESPSPNQTSLYFCASRGFGSEKLFFGSGTQLSVL.